Following are 6 T cell receptor beta chains from one sample sequenced in a study of T cells in Graves' hyperthyroidism and ophthalmopathy. Researchers took RNA transcripts and amplified the TCR beta CDR3 regions from them. The HTBI primer set drove a first-round RT-PCR of the TCR CDR3. In TCRdb, the multiplex PCR reads were re-called with MiXCR into one record per CDR3 protein. The sample gives under 300,000 distinct CDR3 sequences, approximately 16% of which show up once; roughly 30% is in the top ten. The material sequenced was blood. These receptors were obtained from a woman between 45 and 65 years old with Graves' hyperthyroidism that later progressed to Graves' ophthalmopathy.

The genes are TRBV12-3 or TRBV12-4 and TRBJ2-3; D is perhaps TRBD1 (6 bases). Trimming took 3 bases from V and 4 from J, leaving 17 bases between them. The CDR3 has 16 amino acids. The CDR3 DNA reads as TGTGCCAGCAGTTTCAGGGGACACGCAGTACCAGATACGCAGTATTTT. This encodes CASSFRGHAVPDTQYF.

This chain uses TRBV20-1 with TRBJ2-5; the match to TRBD2 covers 15 bases. Germline CDR1 and CDR2: DFQATT and SNEGSKA (reference sequence). The CDR3 contains 12 residues. CDR3 coding DNA: TGCAGGGGACTAGCGGGAGGAGAGACCCAGTACTTC. Its protein is CRGLAGGETQYF.

In its sample, this clonotype was seen a few times. This sequence joins TRBV4-1 and TRBJ2-2; D unresolved. The CDR3 totals 14 residues. Trimming stripped 0 bases from V and 6 bases from J, with 8 bases between. Germline CDR1 is MGHRA and CDR2 is YSYEKL. The DNA for the CDR3 is TGCGCCAGCAGCCAAGATTGGGCTGCCGGGGAGCTGTTTTTT. This codes for CASSQDWAAGELFF.

This clonotype was counted between two and nine times. This chain joins TRBV11-1 and TRBJ1-1; weak D call: TRBD1 (5 bases). V dropped 5 bases and J dropped 1 base, with 8 bases sitting between them. This CDR3 comprises 13 residues. The germline gives CDR1 SGHAT, CDR2 FQDESV (reference sequence). This CDR3 is CASSKRGNTEAFF. In DNA, the CDR3 is TGTGCCAGCAGCAAGAGGGGGAACACTGAAGCTTTCTTT.

In DNA, the CDR3 is TGTGCCAGTAGTGAAGGAGGGACCCGAGCCAATGAGCAGTTCTTC. Its translation is CASSEGGTRANEQFF. This chain links TRBV19 with TRBJ2-1, with a possible D match to TRBD2 (6 bases). The ends were cut back, 5 bases at V and 6 bases at J, with 17 bases in the middle. The CDR3 length is 15 residues. Germline V CDR1 and CDR2: LNHDA, SQIVND (reference sequence).

The chain couples TRBV4-1 to TRBJ1-2, with unresolved D. The germline CDR1 and CDR2 sequences are MGHRA and YSYEKL. The V end lost 0 bases, the J end lost 2 bases, and 13 bases lay between the germline ends. The CDR3 has 16 residues. Written as DNA, the CDR3 is TGCGCCAGCAGCCAAGATTACCCCCAGGCCAACTATGGCTACACCTTC. Translation gives CASSQDYPQANYGYTF.